This T cell receptor beta chain comes out of a study of cytomegalovirus exposure and HLA in healthy donors. This clone was picked up one time. What it binds is unknown. Every donor was a healthy person donating bone marrow. Study-wide results and caveats: Of the V segments, some could not be distinguished, including TRBV6-2 and TRBV6-3, and were excluded.

This CDR3 has 15 amino acids. Germline V gene sequence: CDR1 MDHEN, CDR2 SYDVKM. Trimming shortened V by 6 bases and J by 4 bases, and 16 bases separated the two germline ends. PCR was performed using 60 Vbeta and 13 Jbeta primers. Data came from immunoSEQ multiplex PCR; TCRdb stores just in-frame clones and leaves some out. The sample has some 200,000 clones, 75% to 85% seen once; the top ten hold approximately 1.5%. This clonotype originated in a girl between 5 and 17 years old in good health and CMV-seronegative. The sample taken for sequencing was PBMCs. The chain recombines TRBV28 with TRBJ1-3; weak D call: TRBD1 (5 bases). CDR3: CASRPAGGVGNTIYF. The CDR3 DNA reads as TGTGCCAGCAGGCCAGCGGGGGGAGTAGGAAACACCATATATTTT. The full variable domain, with the rest looked up from reference TRBV28 and TRBJ1-3, is DVKVTQSSRYLVKRTGEKVFLECVQDMDHENMFWYRQDPGLGLRLIYFSYDVKMKEKGDIPEGYSVSREKKERFSLILESASTNQTSMYLCASRPAGGVGNTIYFGEGSWLTVV.